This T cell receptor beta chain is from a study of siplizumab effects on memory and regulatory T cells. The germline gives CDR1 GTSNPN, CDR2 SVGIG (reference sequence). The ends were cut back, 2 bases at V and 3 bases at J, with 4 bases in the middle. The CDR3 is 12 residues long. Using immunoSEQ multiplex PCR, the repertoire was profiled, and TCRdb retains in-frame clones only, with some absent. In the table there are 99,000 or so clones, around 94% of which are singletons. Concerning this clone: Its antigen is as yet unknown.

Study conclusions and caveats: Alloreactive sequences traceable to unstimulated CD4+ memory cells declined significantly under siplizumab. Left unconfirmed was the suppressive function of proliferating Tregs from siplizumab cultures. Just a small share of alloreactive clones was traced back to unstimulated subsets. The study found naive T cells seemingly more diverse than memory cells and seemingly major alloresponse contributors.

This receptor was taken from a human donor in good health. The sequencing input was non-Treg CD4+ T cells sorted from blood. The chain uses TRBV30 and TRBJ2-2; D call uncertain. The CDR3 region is CAWSTYTGELFF. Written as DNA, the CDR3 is TGTGCCTGGAGTACCTACACCGGGGAGCTGTTTTTT. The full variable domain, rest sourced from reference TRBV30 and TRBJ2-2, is SQTIHQWPATLVQPVGSPLSLECTVEGTSNPNLYWYRQAAGRGLQLLFYSVGIGQISSEVPQNLSASRPQDRQFILSSKKLLLSDSGFYLCAWSTYTGELFFGEGSRLTVL.